The next 8 T cell receptor beta chains were all read from a single sample in a study of Graves' ophthalmopathy and Graves' hyperthyroidism. Amplification of the TCR beta CDR3 regions used RNA transcripts (as template). After a first-round RT-PCR with HTBI primers, a second-round multiplex PCR was run. From the multiplex PCR reads, TCRdb called clonotypes with MiXCR, one entry per CDR3 protein. The table has roughly 230,000 distinct CDR3 sequences, around a fifth seen once. Sequenced sample: peripheral blood. The receptor source for this set is a woman between 45 and 65 years old with Graves' ophthalmopathy.

This clonotype came up many times. V is TRBV19 and J is TRBJ1-1, with 9 bases matching TRBD1. There are 15 residues in the CDR3. V shed 6 bases, J shed 3 bases, and the junction held 8 bases outside the gene matches. The germline CDR1 and CDR2 sequences are LNHDA and SQIVND (reference sequence). Here the CDR3 DNA reads TGTGCCAGTAGGCAACAGGGGGCGAGGGACACTGAAGCTTTCTTT. It encodes CASRQQGARDTEAFF.

This clonotype was observed at least ten times. The V call is TRBV30, the J call TRBJ1-1; D call uncertain. The V and J ends lost 1 base and 11 bases respectively, with 11 bases between them. CDR3 length equals 11 residues. The V gene's germline CDR1 is GTSNPN and CDR2 SVGIG (reference sequence). The CDR3 nucleotides are TGTGCCTGGAGTGACGGGAGAGGGGCTTTCTTT. Its protein is CAWSDGRGAFF.

This clonotype was observed a few times. The chain couples TRBV18 to TRBJ2-5, with TRBD2 matching over 8 bases. There are 13 residues in the CDR3. Germline loops: CDR1 KGHSH, CDR2 LQKENI. V was clipped by 4 bases and J by 4 bases; unmatched bases: 2. The CDR3 nucleotides read TGTGCCAGCTCACGAACTAGCGGAGAGACCCAGTACTTC. It codes for CASSRTSGETQYF.

In this sample, this clonotype turned up many times. V usage is TRBV10-3 and J usage is TRBJ2-2; TRBD1 matches 8 bases. Germline lookup yields CDR1 ENHRY and CDR2 SYGVKD. The CDR3 has 15 amino acids. Trimming removed 1 base from V and 4 bases from J; junction bases left unmatched: 2. The CDR3 bases are TGTGCCATCAGTGAGTGGACAGGGAGCACCGGGGAGCTGTTTTTT. Translated: CAISEWTGSTGELFF.

This clonotype has a count of ten or more. CDR3 in amino acids: CASSTGGYGYTF. The CDR3 region has the DNA TGTGCCAGCAGTACAGGGGGCTATGGCTACACCTTC. V usage is TRBV27 and J usage is TRBJ1-2; 8 bases agree with TRBD1. The CDR3 contains 12 residues. V lost 5 bases and J lost 4; bases outside the gene matches: 0. In germline, CDR1 is MNHEY, CDR2 SMNVEV (reference sequence).

The sample holds many counts of this clonotype. CDR3 in amino acids: CASSITGGPGELFF. DNA of the CDR3: TGTGCCAGTAGTATAACGGGAGGGCCCGGGGAGCTGTTTTTT. The chain couples TRBV19 to TRBJ2-2; 8 bases align to TRBD2. From germline, CDR1 is LNHDA and CDR2 SQIVND (reference sequence). The CDR3 extends over 14 amino acids. The V gene end was trimmed by 2 bases and the J gene end by 6 bases; junction bases not matched to a gene: 2. The variable domain in full, completed from reference TRBV19 and TRBJ2-2, reads DGGITQSPKYLFRKEGQNVTLSCEQNLNHDAMYWYRQDPGQGLRLIYYSQIVNDFQKGDIAEGYSVSREKKESFPLTVTSAQKNPTAFYLCASSITGGPGELFFGEGSRLTVL.

This clonotype was counted ten times or more. The chain couples TRBV9 to TRBJ1-6, with a tentative D call TRBD1 (5 bases). Germline lookup yields CDR1 SGDLS and CDR2 YYNGEE. The CDR3 extends over 14 amino acids. With 3 bases removed from V and 10 bases from J, the gap between germline ends came to 14 bases. This CDR3 is CASSGAGRDSPLHF. The CDR3 nucleotides are TGTGCCAGCAGCGGAGCGGGCAGGGACTCACCCCTCCACTTT.

This clonotype was detected many times. The J gene is TRBJ1-2, the V gene TRBV14; the D is unclear. Germline V lookup: CDR1 SGHDN, CDR2 FVKESK. This CDR3 is built from 14 residues. The V and J ends lost 1 base and 7 bases respectively, with 13 bases between them. The CDR3 loop is CASSQGGSLAGYTF. As DNA, the CDR3 is TGTGCCAGCAGCCAAGGCGGCAGCCTAGCTGGCTACACCTTC. Full variable domain (remainder filled in from reference TRBV14 and TRBJ1-2): EAGVTQFPSHSVIEKGQTVTLRCDPISGHDNLYWYRRVMGKEIKFLLHFVKESKQDESGMPNNRFLAERTGGTYSTLKVQPAELEDSGVYFCASSQGGSLAGYTFGSGTRLTVV.